This T cell receptor beta chain was observed in a study of blood T cell repertoires in COVID-19. Across the whole study: Samples of COVID-19 (acute and convalescent) were obtained from the United States, Italy and Spain. Sources were T cells, B-cell-depleted T cells, or PBMCs; the material itself was cDNA or gDNA.

The protocol was immunoSEQ multiplex PCR, while the TCRdb copy is restricted to in-frame clones and leaves out a portion. The sample lists 70,000 to 100,000 clones, around four fifths seen once, with about an eighth in the top ten. CDR1 is KGHSH, CDR2 LQKENI, per germline. V dropped 3 bases and J dropped 10 bases, with 13 bases sitting between them. The CDR3 is 13 residues long. The sequencing sample was made of peripheral blood. The sequence derives from a human donor in a cohort sampled during active COVID-19. The chain is built from TRBV18 and TRBJ2-1; no clear D gene. The CDR3 region is CASSPSTNLEQFF. The CDR3 DNA is TGTGCCAGCTCACCGAGTACGAACTTAGAGCAGTTCTTC.